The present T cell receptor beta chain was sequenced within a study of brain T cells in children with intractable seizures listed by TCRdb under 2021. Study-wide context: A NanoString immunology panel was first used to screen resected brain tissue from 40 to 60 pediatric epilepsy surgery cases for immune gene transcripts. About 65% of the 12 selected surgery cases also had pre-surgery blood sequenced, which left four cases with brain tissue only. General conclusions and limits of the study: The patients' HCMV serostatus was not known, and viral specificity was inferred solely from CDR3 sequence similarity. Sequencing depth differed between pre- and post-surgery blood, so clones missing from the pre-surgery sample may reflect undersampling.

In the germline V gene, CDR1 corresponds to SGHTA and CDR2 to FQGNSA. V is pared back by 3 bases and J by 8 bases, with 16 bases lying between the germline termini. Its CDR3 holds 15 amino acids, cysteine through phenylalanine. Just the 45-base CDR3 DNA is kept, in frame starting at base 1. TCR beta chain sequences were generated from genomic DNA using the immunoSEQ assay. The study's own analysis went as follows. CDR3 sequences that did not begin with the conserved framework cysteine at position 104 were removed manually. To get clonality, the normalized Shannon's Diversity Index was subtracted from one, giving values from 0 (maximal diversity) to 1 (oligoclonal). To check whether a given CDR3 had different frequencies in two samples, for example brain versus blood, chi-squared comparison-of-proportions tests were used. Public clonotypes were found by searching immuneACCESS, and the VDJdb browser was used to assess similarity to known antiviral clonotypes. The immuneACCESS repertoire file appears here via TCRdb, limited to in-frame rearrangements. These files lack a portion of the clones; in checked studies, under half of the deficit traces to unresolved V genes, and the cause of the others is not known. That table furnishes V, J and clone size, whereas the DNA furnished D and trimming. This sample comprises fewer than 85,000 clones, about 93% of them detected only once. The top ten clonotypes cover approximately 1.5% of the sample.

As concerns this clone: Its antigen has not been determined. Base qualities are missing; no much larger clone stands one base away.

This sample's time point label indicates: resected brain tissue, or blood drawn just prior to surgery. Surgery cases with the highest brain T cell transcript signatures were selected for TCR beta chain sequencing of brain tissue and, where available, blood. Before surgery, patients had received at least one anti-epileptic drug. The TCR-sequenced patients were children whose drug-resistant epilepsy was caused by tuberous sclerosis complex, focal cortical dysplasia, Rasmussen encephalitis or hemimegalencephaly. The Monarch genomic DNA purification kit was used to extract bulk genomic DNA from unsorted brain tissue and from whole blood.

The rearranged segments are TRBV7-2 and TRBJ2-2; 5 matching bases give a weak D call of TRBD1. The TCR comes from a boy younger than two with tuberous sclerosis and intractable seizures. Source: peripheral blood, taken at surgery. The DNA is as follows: TGTGCCAGCAGCTTTAAAGCCAGGGTTGTAGGGGAGCTGTTTTTT. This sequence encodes CASSFKARVVGELFF. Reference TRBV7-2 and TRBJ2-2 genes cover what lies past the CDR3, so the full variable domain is GAGVSQSPSNKVTEKGKDVELRCDPISGHTALYWYRQSLGQGLEFLIYFQGNSAPDKSGLPSDRFSAERTGGSVSTLTIQRTQQEDSAVYLCASSFKARVVGELFFGEGSRLTVL.